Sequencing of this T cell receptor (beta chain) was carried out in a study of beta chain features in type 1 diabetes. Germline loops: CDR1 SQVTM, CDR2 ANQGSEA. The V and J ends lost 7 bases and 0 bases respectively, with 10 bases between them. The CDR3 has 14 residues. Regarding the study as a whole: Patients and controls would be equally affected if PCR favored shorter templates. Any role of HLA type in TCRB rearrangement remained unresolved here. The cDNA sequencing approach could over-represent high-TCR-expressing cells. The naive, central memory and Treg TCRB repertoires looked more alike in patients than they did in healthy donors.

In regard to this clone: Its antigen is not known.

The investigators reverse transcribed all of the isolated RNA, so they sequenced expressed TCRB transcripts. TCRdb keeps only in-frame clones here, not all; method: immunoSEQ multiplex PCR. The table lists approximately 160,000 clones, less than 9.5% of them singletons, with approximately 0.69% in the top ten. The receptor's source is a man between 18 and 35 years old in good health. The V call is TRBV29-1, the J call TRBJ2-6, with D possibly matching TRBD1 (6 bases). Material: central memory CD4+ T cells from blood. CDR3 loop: CSGQDSSGANVLTF. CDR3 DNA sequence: TGCAGCGGACAGGATAGCTCTGGGGCCAACGTCCTGACTTTC.